A single count supports the clone carrying this T cell receptor beta chain. What it binds is not known. This CDR3 comprises 14 residues. V lost 0 bases and J lost 11, with 15 bases in between. Germline-derived CDR1 and CDR2 are SGDLS and YYNGEE. This specimen comes from a study of glioma-infiltrating T cells after dendritic cell vaccination. Broader study findings: Estimated pretreatment TIL content predicted outcome after dendritic cell vaccination.

Method: immunoSEQ multiplex PCR; TCRdb's copy keeps in-frame clones and lacks some. The profile shows about 82,000 clones, approximately 90% of them singletons. This receptor was identified in a human donor with glioblastoma. This specimen was blood, taken before dendritic cell vaccination. The chain carries TRBV9 and TRBJ2-1; tentatively, D is TRBD2 (6 bases). The chain's CDR3 is CASSVGGAVGKQFF. DNA for the CDR3: TGTGCCAGCAGCGTAGGCGGGGCGGTCGGGAAGCAGTTCTTC.